A selection of T cell receptor beta chains follows, all from one sample in a study of T cell responses to AZD1222 COVID-19 vaccine. TCRdb keeps only in-frame clones here, not all; method: immunoSEQ multiplex PCR. The sample yields over 200,000 clones, roughly 94% seen once. The sample was peripheral blood, taken 28 days after the second dose of the MenACWY control vaccine. The receptors stem from an adult who received the MenACWY meningococcal vaccine as a control. Each CDR3 is given with its conserved first and last residue. The D gene is left open where the match is weak. A row's size may be missing; if present it is once, few, many or a size class.

v_gene	j_gene	d_gene	abundance	CDR3nt	CDR3aa
TRBV2	TRBJ1-2	TRBD1	.	TGTGCCAGCAGTGAAGCGCTCGGGACAGGCTATGGCTACACCTTC	CASSEALGTGYGYTF
TRBV19	TRBJ2-7	TRBD2	.	TGTGCCAGTAGTGCCTTAGCGGGGTTCAACGAGCAGTACTTC	CASSALAGFNEQYF
TRBV5-1	TRBJ1-1	.	.	TGCGCCAGCAGCTTGGGAGGGGGGAACACTGAAGCTTTCTTT	CASSLGGGNTEAFF
TRBV18	TRBJ1-3	.	.	TGTGCCAGCTCGCCCACGGGAACCTCTGGAAACACCATATATTTT	CASSPTGTSGNTIYF
TRBV7-9	TRBJ1-4	TRBD1	.	TGTGCCAGCAGCGAGGGACAGGTAGTGGGTGAAAAACTGTTTTTT	CASSEGQVVGEKLFF
TRBV28	TRBJ1-2	.	few	TGTGCCAGCCAAGGGCGGGAGATCTATGGCTACACCTTC	CASQGREIYGYTF
TRBV30	TRBJ1-3	.	.	TGTGCCGGAATAGGCAGCTCTGGAAACACCATATATTTT	CAGIGSSGNTIYF
TRBV5-1	TRBJ2-3	TRBD2	.	TGCGCCAGCAGCTCCCTGGCGGGGGGCACAGATACGCAGTATTTT	CASSSLAGGTDTQYF
TRBV9	TRBJ2-3	.	.	TGTGCCAGCAGCTCAAGAGGCGGGGCCGGGCCAGATACGCAGTATTTT	CASSSRGGAGPDTQYF
TRBV11-3	TRBJ2-7	TRBD1	.	TGTGCCAGCAGCTATCCGGGACAGGGAACCTACGAGCAGTACTTC	CASSYPGQGTYEQYF
TRBV2	TRBJ2-1	.	once	TGTGCCAGCAGTGAAACTAGCCTCCAATACAATGAGCAGTTCTTC	CASSETSLQYNEQFF
TRBV5-6	TRBJ1-1	.	.	TGTGCCAGCAGTAGAAAGGGTCGGGCTGAAGCTTTCTTT	CASSRKGRAEAFF
TRBV14	TRBJ1-2	.	.	TGTGCCAGCAGCCGCCACCGGGACATCCTGAGCGGCTACACCTTC	CASSRHRDILSGYTF
TRBV28	TRBJ2-7	TRBD2	.	TGTGCCAGCAGTAACCTAGCGGAAAGACTTTACGAGCAGTACTTC	CASSNLAERLYEQYF
TRBV7-2	TRBJ2-1	.	.	TGTGCCAGCAGCCCCAATGCGGTCAATGAGCAGTTCTTC	CASSPNAVNEQFF
TRBV10-1	TRBJ1-6	.	.	TGCGCCAGCAGCAACACCACAGGAAGCTCCTATAATTCACCCCTCCACTTT	CASSNTTGSSYNSPLHF
TRBV11-3	TRBJ1-2	.	.	TGTGCCAGCAACTTGGCAGGCAGGGGTTTTCCGGATGGCTACACCTTC	CASNLAGRGFPDGYTF
TRBV9	TRBJ2-7	TRBD1	.	TGTGCCAGCAGCGTTTCCTCCGGGACAGGTGGATTCTACGAGCAGTACTTC	CASSVSSGTGGFYEQYF
TRBV18	TRBJ1-1	TRBD1	.	TGTGCCAGCTCACCGGACAGGGGGAGGTGGGACACTGAAGCTTTCTTT	CASSPDRGRWDTEAFF
TRBV2	TRBJ2-3	.	.	TGTGCCAGCTGGGACAGCACAGATACGCAGTATTTT	CASWDSTDTQYF
TRBV27	TRBJ2-3	TRBD2	.	TGTGCCAGCAGTAACAGCGGGGGCCACCAAGATACGCAGTATTTT	CASSNSGGHQDTQYF
TRBV6-2/TRBV6-3	TRBJ1-1	.	.	TGTGCCAGCAGTGGGGCAGGGCTGAACACTGAAGCTTTCTTT	CASSGAGLNTEAFF
TRBV7-2	TRBJ1-2	.	once	TGTGCCAGCACTCCAGATCCTCAGGGTACCTACACCTTC	CASTPDPQGTYTF
TRBV25-1	TRBJ1-1	.	.	TGTGCCAGCGCAGACACAATGAACACTGAAGCTTTCTTT	CASADTMNTEAFF
TRBV30	TRBJ1-6	TRBD1	.	TGTGCCTGGGGGACAGGCACGAGCTCCTATAATTCACCCCTCCACTTT	CAWGTGTSSYNSPLHF
TRBV3-1/TRBV3-2	TRBJ2-1	TRBD2	.	TGTGCCAGCAGCCCCAGGCTAGCGGTCTCCTACAATGAGCAGTTCTTC	CASSPRLAVSYNEQFF